The clone carrying this TCR beta chain came up a few times. Its antigen is currently unknown. Using its own MiXCR run on the 5' RACE reads, TCRdb lists one record per CDR3 protein. Among 350,000 to 400,000 distinct CDR3 sequences listed, around 30% were seen once. These data originate in a study of identical twins' blood T cells. Across the study: About 6 alpha and roughly six beta libraries together yielded about 50 million reads. Broader study findings: Environmental influences on twin similarity could not be excluded.

Germline CDR1 is SGHNT and CDR2 is YENEEA. V was clipped by 5 bases and J by 7 bases, with 15 bases between them. The CDR3 length is 14 residues. This rearrangement joins TRBV11-3 to TRBJ2-4; no clear D. The material sequenced was PBMCs. The sequence came from a woman aged 18 to 55 in good health. As DNA, the CDR3 is TGTGCCAGCAGCCTCCGCTGGGCCTTGAACATTCAGTACTTC. Its protein product is CASSLRWALNIQYF.